The clone carrying this T cell receptor (beta chain) was picked up a small number of times. Its specificity is unknown. These data are taken from a study of cytomegalovirus exposure and HLA in healthy donors. On the study more broadly: T cells numbering around 180 million yielded roughly 120 million unique TCR beta sequences in an earlier analysis. The study's findings and limits: After further analysis at a later stage, some 15,000 TCR beta sequences were associated with HLA alleles at 0.05 false discovery rate.

Primers: 60 Vbeta forward and 13 Jbeta reverse. Data came from immunoSEQ multiplex PCR; TCRdb stores just in-frame clones and leaves some out. In the table there are 150,000 to 200,000 clones, 75% to 80% of which are singletons. V shed 4 bases and J 10 bases; nucleotides not matched to a gene: 7. Germline-derived CDR1 and CDR2 are SGDLS and YYNGEE. CDR3 length: 14 residues. These donors, healthy bone marrow donors, were studied. Specimen: PBMCs. The TCR was taken from a woman in her forties or fifties in good health and CMV-seropositive. The chain has TRBV9 and TRBJ2-1; 11 bases fit TRBD2. The CDR3 spells CASSPRRLAGEQFF. DNA for the CDR3: TGTGCCAGCAGCCCCCGGAGACTAGCGGGGGAGCAGTTCTTC.